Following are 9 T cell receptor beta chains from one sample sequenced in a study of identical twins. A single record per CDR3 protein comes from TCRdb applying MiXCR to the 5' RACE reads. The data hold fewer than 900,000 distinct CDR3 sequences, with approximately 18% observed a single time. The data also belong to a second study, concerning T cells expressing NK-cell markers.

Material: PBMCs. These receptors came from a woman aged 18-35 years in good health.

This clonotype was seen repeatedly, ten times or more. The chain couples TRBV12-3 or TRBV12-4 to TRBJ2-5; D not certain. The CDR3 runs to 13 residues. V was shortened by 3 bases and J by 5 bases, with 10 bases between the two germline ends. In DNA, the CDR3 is TGTGCCAGCAGTTTCCGGTCGAGGGAGACCCAGTACTTC. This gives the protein CASSFRSRETQYF.

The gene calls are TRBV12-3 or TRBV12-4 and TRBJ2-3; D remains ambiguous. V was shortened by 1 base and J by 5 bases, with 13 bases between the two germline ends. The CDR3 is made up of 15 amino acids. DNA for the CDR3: TGTGCCAGCAGTTTAGGAAGGGCCTTTGGAGATACGCAGTATTTT. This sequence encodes CASSLGRAFGDTQYF.

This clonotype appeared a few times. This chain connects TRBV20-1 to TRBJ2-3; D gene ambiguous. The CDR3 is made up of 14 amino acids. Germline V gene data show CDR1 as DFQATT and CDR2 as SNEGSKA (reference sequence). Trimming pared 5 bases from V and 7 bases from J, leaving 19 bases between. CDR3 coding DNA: TGCAGTGCTTTAATCCCCGCTGGCGTGAATACGCAGTATTTT. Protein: CSALIPAGVNTQYF.

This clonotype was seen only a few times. CDR3 sequence: CASRPSGVDTQYF. The DNA for the CDR3 is TGTGCCAGCAGACCCTCGGGGGTAGATACGCAGTATTTT. This chain connects TRBV7-2 to TRBJ2-3, with TRBD2 as a possible D gene (6 bases). The CDR3 runs to 13 residues. V was cut by 6 bases and J by 5 bases, with 12 bases left in between. Germline V lookup: CDR1 SGHTA, CDR2 FQGNSA.

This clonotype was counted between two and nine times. CDR3 DNA sequence: TGTGCCAGCAGTTACTCTGACAGCGCACACTCTGGGGCCAACGTCCTGACTTTC. Amino acids: CASSYSDSAHSGANVLTF. V gene TRBV6-5 combines with J gene TRBJ2-6; possible D gene TRBD1, 5 bases. V lost 0 bases, J lost 0 bases, and 12 bases lay in between. The germline CDR1 and CDR2 sequences are MNHEY and SVGAGI. This CDR3 contains 18 residues.

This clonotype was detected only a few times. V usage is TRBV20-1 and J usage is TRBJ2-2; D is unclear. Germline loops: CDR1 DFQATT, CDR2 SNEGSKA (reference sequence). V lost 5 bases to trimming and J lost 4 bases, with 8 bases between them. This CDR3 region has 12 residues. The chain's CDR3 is CSAGPSTGELFF. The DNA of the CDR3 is TGCAGTGCTGGGCCTTCCACCGGGGAGCTGTTTTTT.

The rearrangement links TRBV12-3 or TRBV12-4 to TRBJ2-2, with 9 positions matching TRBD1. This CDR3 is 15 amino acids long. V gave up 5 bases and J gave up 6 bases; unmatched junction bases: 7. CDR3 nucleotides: TGTGCCAGCAGTCGCCGGGACAGGGTGGCCGGGGAGCTGTTTTTT. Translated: CASSRRDRVAGELFF.

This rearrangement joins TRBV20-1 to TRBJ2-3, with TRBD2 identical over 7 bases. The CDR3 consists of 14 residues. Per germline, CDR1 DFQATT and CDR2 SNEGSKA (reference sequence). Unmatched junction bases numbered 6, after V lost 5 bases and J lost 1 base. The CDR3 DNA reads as TGCAGTGCTTATGGGGGGGAAGGCACAGATACGCAGTATTTT. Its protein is CSAYGGEGTDTQYF.

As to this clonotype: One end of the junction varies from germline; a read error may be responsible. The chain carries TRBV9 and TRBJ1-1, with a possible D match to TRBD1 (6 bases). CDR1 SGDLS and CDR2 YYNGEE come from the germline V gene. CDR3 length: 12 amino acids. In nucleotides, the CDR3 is TGCTACTGGAGGGGGACGAACACTGAAGCTTTCTTT. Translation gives CYWRGTNTEAFF. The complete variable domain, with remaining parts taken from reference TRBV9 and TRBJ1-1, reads DSGVTQTPKHLITATGQRVTLRCSPRSGDLSVYWYQQSLDQGLQFLIQYYNGEERAKGNILERFSAQQFPDLHSELNLSSLELGDSALYFCYWRGTNTEAFFGQGTRLTVV.